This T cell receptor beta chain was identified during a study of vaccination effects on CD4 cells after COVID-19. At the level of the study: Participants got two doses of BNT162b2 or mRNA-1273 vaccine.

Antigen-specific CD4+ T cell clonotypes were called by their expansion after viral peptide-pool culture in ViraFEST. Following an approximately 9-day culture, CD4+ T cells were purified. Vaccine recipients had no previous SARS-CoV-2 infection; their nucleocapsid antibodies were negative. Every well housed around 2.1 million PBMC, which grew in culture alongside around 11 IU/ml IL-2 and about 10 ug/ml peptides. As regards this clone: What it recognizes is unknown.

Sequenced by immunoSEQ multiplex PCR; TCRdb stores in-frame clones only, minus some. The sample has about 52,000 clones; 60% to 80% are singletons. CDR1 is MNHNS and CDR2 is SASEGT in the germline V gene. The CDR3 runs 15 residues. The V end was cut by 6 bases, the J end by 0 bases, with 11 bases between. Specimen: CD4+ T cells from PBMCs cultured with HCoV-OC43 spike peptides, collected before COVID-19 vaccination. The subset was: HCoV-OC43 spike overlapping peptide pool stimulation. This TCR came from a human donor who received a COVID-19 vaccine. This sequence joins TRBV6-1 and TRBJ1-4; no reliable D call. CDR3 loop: CASRRDGATNEKLFF. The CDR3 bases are TGTGCCAGCAGAAGAGACGGTGCAACTAATGAAAAACTGTTTTTT.